What follows are 24 T cell receptor beta chains derived from one specimen sequenced in a study of shared clonotypes between healthy human individuals. Data came from immunoSEQ multiplex PCR; TCRdb stores just in-frame clones and leaves some out. The sample gives millions of clones, about 92% of which show up once; about 0.39% is in the top ten. The sequencing input was naive CD4+ T cells from PBMCs. The subset here: CD45RA+ positively selected. Receptor source: a man aged 18 to 29 in good health. Some clones in this sample may be carry-over from other donors' samples.

Points on this clone: Other nucleotide sequences in the sample specify the same CDR3. The chain employs TRBV5-1 and TRBJ2-6; 8 bases line up with TRBD2. J was trimmed by 2 bases and V by 0 bases; bases with no gene match: 1. CDR1 and CDR2 from the germline V gene are SGHRS and YFSETQ. The CDR3 length is 16 residues. Written as DNA, the CDR3 is TGCGCCAGCAGCTTGGGAGCGGGAGCTGGGGCCAACGTCCTGACTTTC. It yields the protein CASSLGAGAGANVLTF.

The CDR3 protein is CASSLLAGAGGTTYEQYF. The CDR3 DNA sequence: TGCGCCAGCAGCTTGCTTGCTGGAGCGGGAGGCACAACCTACGAGCAGTACTTC. V and J are TRBV5-1 and TRBJ2-7; TRBD2 aligns across 9 bases. The V segment lost 1 base and the J segment 2 bases; nucleotides outside the gene matches: 13. The CDR3 loop spans 18 amino acids. The germline V gene has CDR1 SGHRS and CDR2 YFSETQ.

The rearrangement links TRBV5-4 to TRBJ2-7, with a weak D call TRBD1 (8 bases). CDR3 size: 15 residues. Germline V gene data show CDR1 as SGHNT and CDR2 as YYREEE (reference sequence). V lost 3 bases, J lost 3 bases, and 16 bases lay in between. DNA for the CDR3: TGTGCCAGCAGCTCAAAACAGGGGGAGGGCTACGAGCAGTACTTC. This translates into CASSSKQGEGYEQYF.

V and J are TRBV29-1 and TRBJ2-2; 10 bases agree with TRBD2. The CDR3 length is 11 residues. Unmatched junction bases numbered 3, after V lost 7 bases and J lost 10 bases. CDR1 and CDR2 from the germline V gene are SQVTM and ANQGSEA. DNA of the CDR3: TGCAGCGGGACTAGCGGAAAGGAGCTGTTTTTT. This encodes CSGTSGKELFF.

The count of this clone is one. The chain carries TRBV29-1 and TRBJ2-7, with TRBD2 as a possible D gene (7 bases). Trimming removed 4 bases at V and 3 bases at J, with 19 bases between. Looked up from germline, CDR1 is SQVTM and CDR2 is ANQGSEA. The CDR3 totals 15 residues. The CDR3 is CSVGGGTRRDYEQYF. Here the CDR3 DNA reads TGCAGCGTTGGGGGGGGCACTCGGCGGGACTACGAGCAGTACTTC.

The V and J genes are TRBV10-2 and TRBJ2-1; either TRBD1 or TRBD2 may fit D (5 bases each). The germline gives CDR1 WSHSY, CDR2 SAAADI. With 4 bases removed from V and 5 bases from J, the gap between germline ends came to 9 bases. This CDR3 region has 13 residues. The CDR3 reads CASSAGLNNEQFF. CDR3 bases: TGCGCCAGCAGTGCGGGGCTCAACAATGAGCAGTTCTTC.

The chain combines TRBV2 with TRBJ1-5, with 8 positions matching TRBD1. This CDR3 comprises 14 residues. The V segment lost 8 bases and the J segment 7 bases; nucleotides outside the gene matches: 10. Germline loops: CDR1 SNHLY, CDR2 FYNNEI. The CDR3: CASDLDRGGQPQHF. CDR3 coding DNA: TGTGCCAGCGACTTAGACAGGGGCGGACAGCCCCAGCATTTT.

V gene TRBV2 combines with J gene TRBJ2-1; 8 nucleotides align to TRBD2. The CDR3 extends over 16 amino acids. The germline CDR1 and CDR2 sequences are SNHLY and FYNNEI. Trimming at V came to 6 bases and at J to 7 bases, leaving 14 bases not matched to a gene. CDR3 sequence (DNA): TGTGCCAGCAGACCCACTTGGACTAGCCCAGGGAATGAGCAGTTCTTC. The encoded protein is CASRPTWTSPGNEQFF.

On this clone itself: At the DNA level, this CDR3 is encoded by other sequences in the same sample as well. The rearrangement links TRBV9 to TRBJ1-1; D gene unclear. Trimming left V 2 bases short and J 0 bases short, with 5 bases between. In germline, CDR1 is SGDLS, CDR2 YYNGEE. This CDR3 has 13 residues. The CDR3 region has the DNA TGTGCCAGCAGCGTGCAAATGAACACTGAAGCTTTCTTT. This encodes CASSVQMNTEAFF.

This clone has just one count. The V call is TRBV4-1, the J call TRBJ2-1; D gene ambiguous. There are 16 residues in the CDR3. V lost 0 bases and J 0 bases, leaving 9 bases between the germline ends. Germline V lookup: CDR1 MGHRA, CDR2 YSYEKL. The CDR3 spells CASSQELPYSYNEQFF. The CDR3, as DNA: TGCGCCAGCAGCCAAGAGTTGCCTTACTCCTACAATGAGCAGTTCTTC.

The rearrangement uses TRBV11-3 and TRBJ2-5, with a tentative D call TRBD2 (6 bases). V lost 2 bases and J 2 bases, leaving 15 bases between the germline ends. This CDR3 comprises 16 residues. Per germline, CDR1 SGHNT and CDR2 YENEEA. This CDR3 is CASSLSMGGEQETQYF. In nucleotides, the CDR3 is TGTGCCAGCAGCTTAAGTATGGGGGGAGAGCAAGAGACCCAGTACTTC.

On this clone itself: The same CDR3 arises from other DNA sequences in this sample as well. This chain uses TRBV29-1 with TRBJ2-7; TRBD1 matches 9 bases. CDR1 and CDR2 (germline): SQVTM, ANQGSEA. The J segment lost 3 bases and the V segment lost 7 bases, leaving 4 bases of the junction unmatched. The CDR3 consists of 12 residues. The chain's CDR3 is CSGGTGSYEQYF. The CDR3 DNA reads as TGCAGCGGGGGGACAGGGAGCTACGAGCAGTACTTC.

This sequence joins TRBV23-1 and TRBJ2-1; no clear D. TRBV23-1 is filed as an ORF, its function uncertain. Trimming left V 0 bases short and J 12 bases short, with 3 bases between. This CDR3 region has 10 residues. This CDR3 is CASSQSVQFF. In DNA, the CDR3 is TGCGCCAGCAGTCAATCGGTGCAGTTCTTC.

The CDR3 spells CAMGQGGKSTDTQYF. Written as DNA, the CDR3 is TGTGCCATGGGACAGGGTGGAAAAAGCACAGATACGCAGTATTTT. The gene calls are TRBV10-3 and TRBJ2-3, with 9 bases that match TRBD1. This CDR3 is 15 amino acids long. Trimming removed 9 bases from V and 0 bases from J; junction bases left unmatched: 7. Germline CDR1 ENHRY, CDR2 SYGVKD.

CDR3 nucleotide sequence: TGTGCCAGCAGTGAATCAGGGGGCGGGTACGAGCAGTACTTC. Translating gives CASSESGGGYEQYF. The chain carries TRBV6-1 and TRBJ2-7; 8 bases match TRBD1. V lost 2 bases and J lost 4; bases outside the gene matches: 4. The CDR3 covers 14 residues. CDR1 and CDR2 (germline): MNHNS, SASEGT.

V usage is TRBV6-6 and J usage is TRBJ2-7; D is unresolved. CDR1 is MNHNY and CDR2 is SVGAGI in the germline V gene (reference sequence). Trimming cost V 10 bases and J 0 bases, with 16 bases left between them. The CDR3 consists of 14 residues. CDR3 amino acids: CATALVRSSYEQYF. The DNA of the CDR3 is TGTGCCACCGCCCTCGTCAGAAGCTCCTACGAGCAGTACTTC.

The chain combines TRBV5-1 with TRBJ2-3; D may be TRBD1 (6 bases). The CDR3 has 16 amino acids. Trimming removed 0 bases from V and 0 bases from J, with 11 bases in between. Germline CDR1 is SGHRS and CDR2 is YFSETQ. CDR3 loop: CASSLGLGASTDTQYF. CDR3 sequence (DNA): TGCGCCAGCAGCTTGGGATTGGGGGCTAGCACAGATACGCAGTATTTT. Full variable domain (missing parts from reference TRBV5-1 and TRBJ2-3): KAGVTQTPRYLIKTRGQQVTLSCSPISGHRSVSWYQQTPGQGLQFLFEYFSETQRNKGNFPGRFSGRQFSNSRSEMNVSTLELGDSALYLCASSLGLGASTDTQYFGPGTRLTVL.

The chain carries TRBV10-3 and TRBJ2-7; 7 bases line up with TRBD1. Germline V gene data show CDR1 as ENHRY and CDR2 as SYGVKD. J lost 4 bases, V lost 8 bases, and 5 bases had no gene match. There are 12 residues in the CDR3. The CDR3 DNA follows: TGTGCCATCGGGGGACAGAATTACGAGCAGTACTTC. This encodes CAIGGQNYEQYF.

This clone was seen a single time. Other DNA variants within this sample encode the same CDR3. The chain joins TRBV19 to TRBJ2-7; 7 bases line up with TRBD1. Germline assignment: CDR1 LNHDA and CDR2 SQIVND (reference sequence). V gave up 4 bases and J gave up 0 bases; unmatched junction bases: 6. The CDR3 extends over 15 amino acids. Written as DNA, the CDR3 is TGTGCCAGTAGTACCCGACAGGGTTTCTCCTACGAGCAGTACTTC. It is translated as CASSTRQGFSYEQYF.

As DNA, the CDR3 is TGCGCCAGCAGCCAAGATCGGCAGACCTCATCCTACGAGCAGTACTTC. Encoded protein: CASSQDRQTSSYEQYF. The V and J genes are TRBV4-3 and TRBJ2-7, with D unclear. Germline CDR1 reads LGHNA; CDR2 reads YSLEER. The CDR3 is 16 residues long. V was pared by 0 bases and J by 1 base, with 13 bases between.

V is TRBV5-4 and J is TRBJ1-1, with TRBD1 matching 7 bases. The germline CDR1 and CDR2 sequences are SGHNT and YYREEE (reference sequence). The CDR3 covers 13 residues. The J segment lost 11 bases and the V segment lost 2 bases, leaving 9 bases of the junction unmatched. In nucleotides, the CDR3 is TGTGCCAGCAGCTTCTGGCAGGGGGATTTTGCTTTCTTT. Its protein product is CASSFWQGDFAFF.

The V gene is TRBV5-4, the J gene TRBJ1-4; the D gene is possibly TRBD1 (5 bases). Per germline, CDR1 SGHNT and CDR2 YYREEE (reference sequence). V was cut by 5 bases and J by 8 bases, with 10 bases left in between. The CDR3 is 12 amino acids. CDR3 sequence (DNA): TGTGCCAGCAGTCTTGGACAAGAAAAACTGTTTTTT. Amino acids: CASSLGQEKLFF.

The V and J genes are TRBV6-1 and TRBJ1-1, with a weak D call TRBD1 (6 bases). This CDR3 spans 15 amino acids. Trimming shortened V by 7 bases and J by 5 bases, and 20 bases separated the two germline ends. Germline V CDR1 and CDR2: MNHNS, SASEGT. CDR3 region: CASNSWDTRKTEAFF. Here the CDR3 DNA reads TGTGCCAGCAATAGCTGGGACACCAGAAAAACTGAAGCTTTCTTT.

This CDR3 reads CASGTGSEETQYF. The CDR3 nucleotides are TGTGCTAGTGGCACAGGGTCGGAAGAGACCCAGTACTTC. V gene TRBV12-5 combines with J gene TRBJ2-5, with D perhaps TRBD1 (6 bases). The CDR3 is 13 amino acids. V was shortened by 6 bases and J by 3 bases, with 11 bases between the two germline ends. CDR1 and CDR2 (germline): LGHNT, FRNRAP.